This record looks at one T cell receptor beta chain sequence and its context. Its specificity is unknown. The data belong to a study of CXCR3-negative and CXCR3-positive naive CD8 T cells. Study conclusions and caveats: TRB CDR3 hydrophobicity was greater in CXCR3-positive naive cells than in CXCR3-negative naive cells.

The TRB libraries of cDNA were built by UMI-labeled 5' RACE. With the 5' RACE reads reprocessed, TCRdb shows one record per CDR3 protein and no DNA. In total, the table holds fewer than 90,000 distinct CDR3 sequences. Sequencing was done on a sample of naive CXCR3- CD8+ T cells from blood. The subset here: CD45RO-CCR7+CD27+CD95- naive CD8+ T cells lacking CXCR3 (TNR3-). This clonotype was sampled from a human donor in good health. Some clones in this sample may be carry-over from other donors' samples.

CDR3 in amino acids: CASSLSGGGGTEAFF. The V and J genes are TRBV27 and TRBJ1-1; the D call from TCRdb, TRBD1, cannot be confirmed without DNA. The germline gives CDR1 MNHEY, CDR2 SMNVEV (reference sequence). The CDR3 is 15 residues long.